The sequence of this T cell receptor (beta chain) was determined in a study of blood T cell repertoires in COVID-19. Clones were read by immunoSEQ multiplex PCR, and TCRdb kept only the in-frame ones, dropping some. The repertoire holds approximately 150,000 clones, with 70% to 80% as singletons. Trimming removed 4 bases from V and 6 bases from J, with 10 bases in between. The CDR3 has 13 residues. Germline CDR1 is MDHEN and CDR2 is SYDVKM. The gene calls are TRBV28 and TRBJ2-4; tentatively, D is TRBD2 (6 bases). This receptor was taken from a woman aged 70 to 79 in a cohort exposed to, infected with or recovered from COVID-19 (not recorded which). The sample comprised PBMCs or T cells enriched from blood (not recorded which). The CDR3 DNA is TGTGCCAGCAGTTCCGGGACTTCAAACATTCAGTACTTC. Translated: CASSSGTSNIQYF.